This T cell receptor (beta chain) was captured in a study of beta chain features in type 1 diabetes. Findings of the study overall: Significant though moderate, a shortening of TCRB CDR3s appeared in all four CD4+ subsets of Type 1 diabetes patients.

Germline V gene data show CDR1 as SGDLS and CDR2 as YYNGEE. The CDR3 sequence is 16 residues long. Germline trimming cut 3 bases from V and 5 bases from J; bases unmatched to any gene: 8. Sorted populations all exceeded 98% purity. This clone was found a few times. Its antigen is as yet unknown. Reverse transcribing all isolated RNA meant expressed TCRB transcripts were sequenced. The protocol was immunoSEQ multiplex PCR, while the TCRdb copy is restricted to in-frame clones and leaves out a portion. Of around 160,000 clones in the sample, 7% to 9.5% were seen once. The TCR comes from a woman in her 30s with type 1 diabetes. The sample consisted of central memory CD4+ T cells from blood. The rearrangement joins TRBV9 to TRBJ1-1; 12 bases are shared with TRBD1. The DNA for the CDR3 is TGTGCCAGCAGCGCGGGGACAGGGGGCGCGTATACTGAAGCTTTCTTT. Its protein product is CASSAGTGGAYTEAFF.